Listed below are T cell receptor beta chains from one sample, sequenced in a study of T cells in Graves' hyperthyroidism and ophthalmopathy. From the multiplex PCR reads, TCRdb called clonotypes with MiXCR, one entry per CDR3 protein. This sample has more than 300,000 distinct CDR3 sequences, with approximately 18% found just once. Material: blood. These receptors all come from a woman aged 25 to 45 with Graves' hyperthyroidism that later progressed to Graves' ophthalmopathy. CDR3s include the opening cysteine and the closing phenylalanine or tryptophan. D genes are given only for firm matches. Rows may omit the clone size; those that give it use once, few, many or a size class.

-	TRBV11-2	-	TRBJ2-1	CASSPPAERYNEQFF	TGTGCCAGCAGCCCCCCCGCAGAACGCTACAATGAGCAGTTCTTC
-	TRBV7-8	-	TRBJ1-4	CASSLTADSMPKLFF	TGTGCCAGCAGCTTAACCGCAGACAGTATGCCGAAACTGTTTTTT
few	TRBV19	-	TRBJ2-7	CASSQPRDGSYEQYF	TGTGCCAGTAGCCAGCCCCGGGACGGCTCCTACGAGCAGTACTTC
many	TRBV27	TRBD1	TRBJ2-5	CASSNLPGQLRSQETQYF	TGTGCCAGCAGTAACCTACCGGGACAGCTACGTTCCCAAGAGACCCAGTACTTC
many	TRBV4-1	-	TRBJ2-7	CASSQDETLRYEQYF	TGCGCCAGCAGCCAAGATGAAACCCTCCGCTACGAGCAGTACTTC
-	TRBV3-1	TRBD2	TRBJ2-7	CASSLWGTSTYEQYF	TGTGCCAGCAGCCTGTGGGGGACTAGTACCTACGAGCAGTACTTC
many	TRBV28	-	TRBJ2-7	CASSQGWGRGVYEQYF	TGTGCCAGCAGCCAAGGGTGGGGCAGGGGCGTGTACGAGCAGTACTTC
many	TRBV4-1	-	TRBJ1-6	CASSQVSGGTANSPLHF	TGCGCCAGCAGCCAAGTTTCAGGAGGTACTGCGAATTCACCCCTCCACTTT
few	TRBV5-1	-	TRBJ2-3	CASSLGGFSTDTQYF	TGCGCCAGCAGCTTGGGAGGGTTTAGCACAGATACGCAGTATTTT
many	TRBV6-1	-	TRBJ1-1	CASRTRGGTEAFF	TGTGCCAGCAGGACGAGGGGGGGCACTGAAGCTTTCTTT
-	TRBV2	-	TRBJ1-5	CASSERLAYRDNQPQHF	TGTGCCAGCAGTGAAAGGCTAGCGTACAGGGACAATCAGCCCCAGCATTTT
many	TRBV5-1	TRBD2	TRBJ2-1	CASSLKGLAGGRSSYNEQFF	TGCGCCAGCAGCTTAAAGGGACTAGCGGGAGGACGAAGCTCCTACAATGAGCAGTTCTTC